The rows below give T cell receptor beta chains drawn from one sample of a study of regulatory T cells in long-lasting Graves disease. TCRdb reprocessed the multiplex PCR reads via MiXCR and lists one record per CDR3 protein. The sample has more than 400,000 distinct CDR3 sequences; 16% are singletons. These sequences were also reported in another study, on T cells in Graves' hyperthyroidism and ophthalmopathy.

Sequences were derived from peripheral blood mononuclear cells (PBMCs), sampled at new diagnosis, from a patient treated with antithyroid drugs. The source is a woman aged 30 to 39 with Graves disease. Each CDR3 is given with its conserved first and last residue. The D gene is left open where the match is weak. Clone size is shown for a subset of rows, as once, few, many or a class of expanded clone.

V,D,size,J,DNA,CDR3
TRBV12-3/TRBV12-4,NA,many,TRBJ1-3,TGTGCCAGCAGTACCGTACGAGAAGGGACTGGAAACACCATATATTTT,CASSTVREGTGNTIYF
TRBV12-3/TRBV12-4,TRBD2,few,TRBJ2-3,TGTGCCAGCAGTACCCGAGGGGTAGCGGGAGAGGGAAGCACAGATACGCAGTATTTT,CASSTRGVAGEGSTDTQYF
TRBV10-3,TRBD2,NA,TRBJ2-3,TGTGCCACCAGTTGGAGTAGCGGGGGCACAGATACGCAGTATTTT,CATSWSSGGTDTQYF
TRBV3-1,NA,many,TRBJ1-4,TGTGCCAGCAGCCAAGAGGGACGGCGTACAAAACTGTTTTTT,CASSQEGRRTKLFF
TRBV20-1,TRBD2,many,TRBJ2-1,TGCAGTGCTAGGGACTACTCTAGCGGGAGGGTAAATGAGCAGTTCTTC,CSARDYSSGRVNEQFF
TRBV20-1,NA,many,TRBJ1-1,TGCAGTGCTAGAGATGGGGGGAAGAACACTGAAGCTTTCTTT,CSARDGGKNTEAFF
TRBV20-1,NA,many,TRBJ1-2,TGCAGTGCCACCCAGGGAGCGGATGGCTACACCTTC,CSATQGADGYTF
TRBV28,NA,NA,TRBJ1-5,TGTGCCAGCAGTTTGGGGGTAAATAGCAATCAGCCCCAGCATTTT,CASSLGVNSNQPQHF
TRBV24-1,NA,few,TRBJ2-5,TGTGCCACCAGTGACCACCGGAGAGGAGGGGAAGAGACCCAGTACTTC,CATSDHRRGGEETQYF
TRBV5-1,NA,NA,TRBJ1-6,TGCGCCAGCAGCCCGGGGCGGTCTTCCCCCCTCCACTTT,CASSPGRSSPLHF
TRBV20-1,NA,NA,TRBJ2-7,TGCAGTGCTGAGGGCCTTGGTAGCGGAGGTCCGTACGAGCAGTACTTC,CSAEGLGSGGPYEQYF
TRBV27,TRBD1,few,TRBJ1-5,TGTGCCAGCAGGAAAGGGACAGGGAGCAATCAGCCCCAGCATTTT,CASRKGTGSNQPQHF
TRBV28,TRBD1,few,TRBJ2-7,TGTGCCAGCAGTCCAATAACTAGGGACAGGGTCCCCTACGAGCGGTACTTC,CASSPITRDRVPYERYF
TRBV11-2,TRBD2,many,TRBJ2-5,TGTGCCAGCAGCACCGGGGGAGGGGCCGTTATAAAGACCCAGTACTTC,CASSTGGGAVIKTQYF
TRBV20-1,NA,NA,TRBJ1-5,TGCAGTGCTAGCCAAGGGAATCAGCCCCAGCATTTT,CSASQGNQPQHF
TRBV7-6,TRBD1,many,TRBJ1-1,TGTGCCAGCAGCTTTACTCGACAGGGTGAAGCTTTCTTT,CASSFTRQGEAFF
TRBV27,NA,many,TRBJ1-2,TGTGCCAGCAGTCCCCACACCCCGTTCAATGGCTACACCTTC,CASSPHTPFNGYTF
TRBV7-3,TRBD1,many,TRBJ1-2,TGTGCCAGCAGCACCCGGACAGGGCCCACCACGGGCTACACCTTC,CASSTRTGPTTGYTF
TRBV6-2/TRBV6-3,TRBD1,many,TRBJ1-1,TGTGCCAGCAGTTACAGCGGGGGACAGGAACAAGCTTTCTTT,CASSYSGGQEQAFF
TRBV4-1,TRBD2,NA,TRBJ2-1,TGCGCCAGCAGCCAAGTTTCGCTAGCGGGAGTCCATGAGCAGTTCTTC,CASSQVSLAGVHEQFF
TRBV7-2,TRBD1,many,TRBJ2-7,TGTGCCAGCAGCCAAATGGACAGGGGCTACGAGCAGTACTTC,CASSQMDRGYEQYF
TRBV12-3/TRBV12-4,TRBD1,many,TRBJ2-6,TGTGCCAGCAGGCCAGGACAGGCTGGGGCCAACGTCCTGACTTTC,CASRPGQAGANVLTF
TRBV6-1,TRBD1,many,TRBJ2-7,TGTGCCAGCAGCACCATGACAGGGGGATACGAGCAGTACTTC,CASSTMTGGYEQYF
TRBV11-1,TRBD2,many,TRBJ2-1,TGTGCCAGCAGCTTACCTAGCGGGCTCTCCTACAATGAGCAGTTCTTC,CASSLPSGLSYNEQFF
TRBV28,TRBD2,many,TRBJ2-5,TGTGCCAGCAGCCAACCCGAGACTAGCGGGGGCCAAGAGACCCAGTACTTC,CASSQPETSGGQETQYF
TRBV20-1,NA,NA,TRBJ2-2,TGCAGTGCTACGGGCAGAGTCACGAACACCGGGGAGCTGTTTTTT,CSATGRVTNTGELFF
TRBV7-9,NA,many,TRBJ1-1,TGTGCCAGCAGCTTAGGAGTTATGAACACTGAAGCTTTCTTT,CASSLGVMNTEAFF
TRBV7-8,NA,many,TRBJ1-2,TGTGCCAGCAGCACCATCAAACAGTCGCTGTATGGCTACACCTTC,CASSTIKQSLYGYTF
TRBV24-1,TRBD1,few,TRBJ2-7,TGTGCCACCAGTGATTTTCCCAGGGGGTCCCTCGAGCAGTACTTC,CATSDFPRGSLEQYF
TRBV3-1,TRBD1,many,TRBJ1-2,TGTGCCAGCAGCCGCGGACAGGAGGCTTATGGCTACACCTTC,CASSRGQEAYGYTF
TRBV7-8,TRBD1,many,TRBJ2-7,TGTGCCAGCAGCGACCGACAGGGGCGTTCCGAGCAGTACTTC,CASSDRQGRSEQYF
TRBV14,NA,NA,TRBJ2-3,TGTGCCAGCAGCTCCGACTGGATAACGCAGTATTTT,CASSSDWITQYF